The 13 T cell receptor beta chains reported below all come from one sample, sequenced in a study of cytomegalovirus exposure and HLA in healthy donors. The PCR had 60 Vbeta and 13 Jbeta primers. Sequencing was performed with immunoSEQ multiplex PCR; in TCRdb, only in-frame clones are kept and a portion is missing. The table shows around 91,000 clones, with roughly 60% occurring only once. Sequencing used PBMCs. Receptor source: a human donor in good health.

The gene calls are TRBV27 and TRBJ2-5, with D possibly matching TRBD2 (6 bases). CDR1 and CDR2 (germline): MNHEY, SMNVEV (reference sequence). V was clipped by 5 bases and J by 3 bases, with 19 bases between them. This CDR3 is 16 amino acids long. The CDR3 coding sequence is TGTGCCAGCAGTCCATCACTAGCTTTTGGGGAAGAGACCCAGTACTTC. Translated: CASSPSLAFGEETQYF.

This clone has just a few counts. The chain links TRBV4-3 to TRBJ2-7; TRBD2 aligns across 7 bases. This CDR3 spans 14 amino acids. J gave up 3 bases and V 2 bases, and 4 bases lay outside the gene matches. The germline V gene has CDR1 LGHNA and CDR2 YSLEER. The CDR3 coding sequence is TGCGCCAGCAGCCAATGGACGGGGGGCTACGAGCAGTACTTC. Translation: CASSQWTGGYEQYF.

The V gene is TRBV2, the J gene TRBJ2-5, with 13 bases identical to TRBD2. TRBJ2-7 matches the DNA end more closely, so the J call is doubtful. This CDR3 spans 16 amino acids. Germline lookup yields CDR1 SNHLY and CDR2 FYNNEI. The CDR3 loop reads CASRRLAGGTPYEQYF. The DNA for the CDR3 is TGTGCCAGCAGAAGACTAGCGGGGGGCACCCCCTACGAGCAGTACTTC.

This clone was counted between two and nine times. This rearrangement joins TRBV6-5 to TRBJ2-7; D unresolved. V was clipped by 6 bases and J by 5 bases, with 11 bases between them. The length of the CDR3 is 12 residues. In germline, CDR1 is MNHEY, CDR2 SVGAGI. The CDR3 DNA is TGTGCCAGCAGCCTGGGCGCAAACGAGCAGTACTTC. Translated: CASSLGANEQYF.

This clone was seen a handful of times. The chain couples TRBV7-3 to TRBJ2-1; D possibly corresponds to TRBD1 (5 bases). The germline gives CDR1 SGHTA, CDR2 FQGTGA. Trimming cost V 2 bases and J 9 bases, with 11 bases left between them. The CDR3 length is 13 residues. The CDR3 nucleotides read TGTGCCAGCAGCTTACGAGGTCAGGGTGAGCAGTTCTTC. Translating gives CASSLRGQGEQFF.

V is TRBV18 and J is TRBJ1-6; weak D call: TRBD1 (5 bases). Germline CDR1 reads KGHSH; CDR2 reads LQKENI. CDR3 length: 14 amino acids. Trimming stripped 2 bases from V and 7 bases from J, with 9 bases between. The CDR3 DNA reads TGTGCCAGCTCACCAGAAAGGGGAAATTCACCCCTCCACTTT. It is translated as CASSPERGNSPLHF.

The CDR3 loop is CASSLGGQGFTYEQFF. CDR3 nucleotide sequence: TGTGCCAGCAGCCTAGGAGGACAGGGGTTTACCTATGAGCAGTTCTTC. V usage is TRBV14 and J usage is TRBJ2-1; the match to TRBD1 covers 9 bases. V shed 4 bases and J 8 bases; nucleotides not matched to a gene: 12. CDR1 and CDR2 (germline): SGHDN, FVKESK. This CDR3 region has 16 residues.

This clone was counted only a few times. The chain links TRBV25-1 to TRBJ1-1, with D unresolved. Per germline, CDR1 MGHDK and CDR2 SYGVNS. The length of the CDR3 is 13 residues. Deletions cut 10 bases from V and 4 bases from J, with 16 bases between. The DNA for the CDR3 is TGTGCCACCCTGGAGGGAGGACGCACTGAAGCTTTCTTT. This gives the protein CATLEGGRTEAFF.

In nucleotides, the CDR3 is TGCGCCAGCAGCCAAGAGGCAGGGATGGATTCACCCCTCCACTTT. Translating it yields CASSQEAGMDSPLHF. The chain recombines TRBV4-3 with TRBJ1-6, with a possible D match to TRBD1 (5 bases). This CDR3 is 15 amino acids long. V gave up 0 bases and J gave up 8 bases, with 11 bases separating them. Germline V gives CDR1 LGHNA, CDR2 YSLEER.

This clone was observed a few times. The genes are TRBV4-1 and TRBJ1-5; D gene uncertain. V lost 0 bases, J lost 6 bases, and 3 bases lay in between. CDR3 length: 12 residues. CDR1 and CDR2 (germline): MGHRA, YSYEKL. This chain's CDR3 is CASSQDRQPQHF. The CDR3 coding sequence is TGCGCCAGCAGCCAAGATCGTCAGCCCCAGCATTTT.

For this clone: Other DNA sequences within the sample encode an identical CDR3. The V and J genes are TRBV5-4 and TRBJ2-3, with unresolved D. V gave up 1 base and J gave up 1 base, with 4 bases separating them. This CDR3 comprises 13 residues. The germline V gene has CDR1 SGHNT and CDR2 YYREEE (reference sequence). The CDR3 reads CASSLQGTDTQYF. The CDR3 DNA sequence: TGTGCCAGCAGCTTGCAGGGCACAGATACGCAGTATTTT.

The rearrangement uses TRBV11-1 and TRBJ2-7; 9 bases are shared with TRBD1. V lost 3 bases to trimming and J lost 3 bases; unmatched junction nucleotides: 9. The CDR3 runs to 16 residues. Germline CDR1 reads SGHAT; CDR2 reads FQDESV (reference sequence). CDR3 sequence: CASSFIAGTGIYEQYF. The CDR3 nucleotides read TGTGCCAGCAGCTTTATAGCCGGGACAGGGATCTACGAGCAGTACTTC. Variable domain in full (rest from reference TRBV11-1 and TRBJ2-7): EAEVAQSPRYKITEKSQAVAFWCDPISGHATLYWYRQILGQGPELLVQFQDESVVDDSQLPKDRFSAERLKGVDSTLKIQPAELGDSAMYLCASSFIAGTGIYEQYFGPGTRLTVT.

This clone was counted a single time. This chain uses TRBV30 with TRBJ1-6; D remains ambiguous. The CDR3 length is 13 residues. CDR1 GTSNPN and CDR2 SVGIG come from the germline V gene (reference sequence). Trimming pared 1 base from V and 5 bases from J, leaving 6 bases between. The CDR3 nucleotides are TGTGCCTGGAGTGGGTCTAATAATTCACCCCTCCACTTT. Translating gives CAWSGSNNSPLHF. Complete variable domain (other parts from reference TRBV30 and TRBJ1-6): SQTIHQWPATLVQPVGSPLSLECTVEGTSNPNLYWYRQAAGRGLQLLFYSVGIGQISSEVPQNLSASRPQDRQFILSSKKLLLSDSGFYLCAWSGSNNSPLHFGNGTRLTVT.